These T cell receptor beta chains were read from a single sample in a study of cytomegalovirus exposure and HLA in healthy donors. TCRdb's copy holds only in-frame clones and misses some; the assay was immunoSEQ multiplex PCR. The data show fewer than 90,000 clones, with under 80% seen just once and roughly 9.1% held by the top ten. The sequencing input was PBMCs. The receptors derive from a man younger than 45 in good health and CMV-seropositive. Each CDR3 is given without its conserved first and last residue. Each record gives: D gene, J gene, V gene, CDR3 protein. D genes are given only for firm matches.

TRBD1,TRBJ2-7,TRBV7-9,SSVPGTGGYEQY
TRBD1,TRBJ2-1,TRBV6-4,ASSDGDRVTNEQF
TRBD1,TRBJ2-5,TRBV13,ASSLRETGFQETQY
TRBD2,TRBJ2-7,TRBV7-8,ASSPIGRTSSYEQY
NA,TRBJ1-1,TRBV13,ASSLQGLLTEAF
NA,TRBJ2-7,TRBV5-4,ASSPAGASYTHEQY
NA,TRBJ2-2,TRBV5-4,ARRRGELF
TRBD2,TRBJ2-1,TRBV6-5,ASSNPRGGNEQF
NA,TRBJ2-1,TRBV2,ASSLGRDGVNEQF
NA,TRBJ1-2,TRBV6-6,ASSYDPLGADGYT
TRBD1,TRBJ2-7,TRBV23-1,ASRLNGNGNETGSYEQY
TRBD1,TRBJ1-6,TRBV27,ASRDRAGVYYNSPLH
NA,TRBJ1-1,TRBV4-1,ASSQAPTAEAF
TRBD1,TRBJ2-3,TRBV2,ASSEGQGEADTQY
NA,TRBJ2-7,TRBV21-1,ASSSPGLEPYEQY